These T cell receptor beta chains were read from a single sample in a study of shared T cell receptors in the human thymus. Using immunoSEQ multiplex PCR, the repertoire was profiled, and TCRdb retains in-frame clones only, with some absent. The sample has about 380,000 clones, 85% to 95% seen once. The sequencing sample was made of thymocytes. The receptors were gathered from a human donor. Each CDR3 is given with its conserved first and last residue. The D gene is left open where the match is weak. Some rows mark clone size as missing; the rest say once, few, many or name a class of expanded clone.

size: .; V: TRBV7-2; D: TRBD1; J: TRBJ2-7; CDR3: CASTLSQTGSSYEQYF; DNA: TGTGCCAGCACCCTATCTCAGACAGGGAGCTCCTACGAGCAGTACTTC
size: .; V: TRBV19; D: .; J: TRBJ2-7; CDR3: CASSITRGAEQYF; DNA: TGTGCCAGTAGTATAACTAGGGGGGCCGAGCAGTACTTC
size: .; V: TRBV14; D: .; J: TRBJ2-7; CDR3: CASSQDSKRATYEQYF; DNA: TGTGCCAGCAGCCAAGATAGCAAGCGGGCTACCTACGAGCAGTACTTC
size: .; V: TRBV2; D: .; J: TRBJ1-5; CDR3: CASQKRGTSNQPQHF; DNA: TGTGCCAGCCAAAAGAGGGGGACCAGTAATCAGCCCCAGCATTTT
size: .; V: TRBV11-3; D: .; J: TRBJ1-1; CDR3: CASSLDGGSDTEAFF; DNA: TGTGCCAGCAGCTTAGACGGAGGGTCGGACACTGAAGCTTTCTTT
size: .; V: TRBV11-1; D: .; J: TRBJ2-3; CDR3: CASSPRLSADTQYF; DNA: TGTGCCAGCAGCCCCCGACTAAGCGCAGATACGCAGTATTTT
size: once; V: TRBV27; D: TRBD1; J: TRBJ1-2; CDR3: CASSPGQGKSGYTF; DNA: TGTGCCAGCAGCCCGGGACAGGGGAAGAGTGGCTACACCTTC
size: .; V: TRBV5-4; D: .; J: TRBJ2-7; CDR3: CASSWWGDIYEQYF; DNA: TGTGCCAGCAGCTGGTGGGGGGACATCTACGAGCAGTACTTC
size: .; V: TRBV9; D: .; J: TRBJ2-7; CDR3: CASSPSARRGEQYF; DNA: TGTGCCAGCAGCCCCAGTGCTAGGAGAGGGGAGCAGTACTTC
size: .; V: TRBV7-2; D: .; J: TRBJ2-1; CDR3: CASSLVPRGSSYNEQFF; DNA: TGTGCCAGCAGCTTAGTACCCCGCGGTAGCTCCTACAATGAGCAGTTCTTC
size: .; V: TRBV6-5; D: TRBD2; J: TRBJ2-7; CDR3: CASSFGLAGFPYEQYF; DNA: TGTGCCAGCAGTTTCGGACTAGCGGGATTCCCCTACGAGCAGTACTTC
size: .; V: TRBV11-2; D: .; J: TRBJ1-1; CDR3: CASSPARMRAATNTEAFF; DNA: TGTGCCAGCAGCCCAGCTCGCATGAGGGCTGCAACAAACACTGAAGCTTTCTTT
size: once; V: TRBV27; D: .; J: TRBJ2-3; CDR3: CASSLIDTDTQYF; DNA: TGTGCCAGCAGTTTAATCGACACAGATACGCAGTATTTT
size: .; V: TRBV7-3; D: .; J: TRBJ2-3; CDR3: CASSHTNANTQYF; DNA: TGTGCCAGCAGCCACACGAACGCTAATACGCAGTATTTT
size: .; V: TRBV10-1; D: TRBD2; J: TRBJ2-1; CDR3: CASSESGTSGSSYNEQFF; DNA: TGCGCCAGCAGTGAGTCAGGGACTAGCGGAAGCTCCTACAATGAGCAGTTCTTC
size: .; V: TRBV4-1; D: TRBD1; J: TRBJ2-3; CDR3: CASSRRQGDTDTQYF; DNA: TGCGCCAGCAGCCGGAGACAGGGGGACACAGATACGCAGTATTTT
size: .; V: TRBV11-2; D: .; J: TRBJ2-1; CDR3: CASSLDPPSNEQFF; DNA: TGTGCCAGCAGCTTAGACCCCCCTAGCAATGAGCAGTTCTTC
size: .; V: TRBV7-3; D: TRBD1; J: TRBJ2-5; CDR3: CASSPIWTGGLETQYF; DNA: TGTGCCAGCAGCCCAATTTGGACAGGGGGCTTAGAGACCCAGTACTTC